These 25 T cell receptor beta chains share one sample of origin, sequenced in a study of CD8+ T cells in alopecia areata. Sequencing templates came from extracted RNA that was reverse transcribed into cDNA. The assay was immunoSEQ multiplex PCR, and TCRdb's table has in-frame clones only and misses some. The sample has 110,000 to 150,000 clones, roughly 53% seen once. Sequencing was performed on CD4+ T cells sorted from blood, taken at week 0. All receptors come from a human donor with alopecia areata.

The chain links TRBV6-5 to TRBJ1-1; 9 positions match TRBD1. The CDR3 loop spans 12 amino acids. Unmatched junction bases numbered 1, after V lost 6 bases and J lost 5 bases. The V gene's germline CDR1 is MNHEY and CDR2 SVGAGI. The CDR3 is CASSDRGTEAFF. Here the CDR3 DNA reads TGTGCCAGCAGCGACAGGGGGACTGAAGCTTTCTTT.

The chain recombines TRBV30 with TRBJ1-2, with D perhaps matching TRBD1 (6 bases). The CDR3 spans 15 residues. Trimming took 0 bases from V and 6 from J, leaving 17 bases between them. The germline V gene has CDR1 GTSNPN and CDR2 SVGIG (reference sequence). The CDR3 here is CAWSVQSGGQDGYTF. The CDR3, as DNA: TGTGCCTGGAGTGTACAGTCCGGGGGGCAAGATGGCTACACCTTC.

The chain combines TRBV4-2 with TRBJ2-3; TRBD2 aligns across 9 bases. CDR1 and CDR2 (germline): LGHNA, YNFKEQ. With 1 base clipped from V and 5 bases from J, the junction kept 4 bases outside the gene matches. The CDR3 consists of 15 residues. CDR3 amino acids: CASSQGSSGVDTQYF. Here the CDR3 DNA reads TGTGCCAGCAGCCAAGGATCTAGCGGGGTAGATACGCAGTATTTT.

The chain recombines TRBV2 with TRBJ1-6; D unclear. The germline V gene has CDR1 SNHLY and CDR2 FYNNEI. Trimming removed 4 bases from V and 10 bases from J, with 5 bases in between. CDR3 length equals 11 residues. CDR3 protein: CASSAVSPLHF. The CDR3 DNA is TGTGCCAGCAGTGCAGTCTCACCCCTCCACTTT.

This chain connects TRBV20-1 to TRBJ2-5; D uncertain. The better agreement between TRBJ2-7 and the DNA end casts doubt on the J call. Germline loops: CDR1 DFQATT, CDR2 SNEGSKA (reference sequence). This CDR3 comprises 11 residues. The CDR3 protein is CSAPRWGEQYF. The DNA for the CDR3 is TGCAGTGCTCCCCGGTGGGGCGAGCAGTACTTC.

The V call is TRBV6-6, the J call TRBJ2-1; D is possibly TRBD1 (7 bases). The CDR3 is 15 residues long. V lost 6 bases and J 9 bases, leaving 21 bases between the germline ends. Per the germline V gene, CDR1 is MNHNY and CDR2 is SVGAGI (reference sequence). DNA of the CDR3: TGTGCCAGCAGGCTGGACGCAGGGGGGTTCGTTGAGCAGTTCTTC. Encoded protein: CASRLDAGGFVEQFF.

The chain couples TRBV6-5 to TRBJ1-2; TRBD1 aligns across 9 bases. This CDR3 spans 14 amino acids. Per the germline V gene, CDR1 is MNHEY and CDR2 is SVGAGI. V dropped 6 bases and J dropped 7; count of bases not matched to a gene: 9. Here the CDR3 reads CASRLGQGLGGYTF. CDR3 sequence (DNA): TGTGCCAGCAGATTGGGACAGGGACTCGGTGGCTACACCTTC.

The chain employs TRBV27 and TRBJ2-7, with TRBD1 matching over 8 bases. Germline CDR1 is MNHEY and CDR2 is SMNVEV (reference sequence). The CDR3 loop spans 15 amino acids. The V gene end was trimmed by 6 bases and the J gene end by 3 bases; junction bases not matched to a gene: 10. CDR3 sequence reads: CASRRQGTRSYEQYF. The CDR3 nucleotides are TGTGCCAGCAGACGACAGGGGACGCGAAGCTACGAGCAGTACTTC.

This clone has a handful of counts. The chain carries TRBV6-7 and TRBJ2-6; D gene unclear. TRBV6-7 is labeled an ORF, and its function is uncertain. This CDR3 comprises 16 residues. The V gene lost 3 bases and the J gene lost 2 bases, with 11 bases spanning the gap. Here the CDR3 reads CASSYLTGTGANVLTF. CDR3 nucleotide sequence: TGTGCCAGCAGTTATTTAACTGGAACTGGGGCCAACGTCCTGACTTTC.

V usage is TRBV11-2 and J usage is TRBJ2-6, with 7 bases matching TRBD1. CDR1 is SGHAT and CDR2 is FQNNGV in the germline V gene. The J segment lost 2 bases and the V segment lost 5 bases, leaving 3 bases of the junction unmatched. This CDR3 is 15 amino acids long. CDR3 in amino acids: CASSTGTAGANVLTF. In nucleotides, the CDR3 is TGTGCCAGCAGCACTGGGACAGCTGGGGCCAACGTCCTGACTTTC.

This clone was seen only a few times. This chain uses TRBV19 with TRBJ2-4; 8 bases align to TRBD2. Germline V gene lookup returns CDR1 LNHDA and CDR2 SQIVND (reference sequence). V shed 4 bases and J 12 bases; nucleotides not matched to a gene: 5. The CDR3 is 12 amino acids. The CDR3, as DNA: TGTGCCAGTAGTACGCCGGGAGGGCCTCAGTACTTC. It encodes CASSTPGGPQYF.

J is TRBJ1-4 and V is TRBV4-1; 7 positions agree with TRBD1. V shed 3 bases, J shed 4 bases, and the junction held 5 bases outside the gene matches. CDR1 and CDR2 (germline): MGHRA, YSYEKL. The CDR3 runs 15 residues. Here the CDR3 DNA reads TGCGCCAGCAGCCAGACGGGACAGTTTAATGAAAAACTGTTTTTT. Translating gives CASSQTGQFNEKLFF.

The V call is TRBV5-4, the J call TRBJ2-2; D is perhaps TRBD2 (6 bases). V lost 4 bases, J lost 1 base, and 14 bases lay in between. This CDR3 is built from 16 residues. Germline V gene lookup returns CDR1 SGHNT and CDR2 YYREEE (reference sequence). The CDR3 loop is CASSLITSMNTGELFF. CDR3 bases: TGTGCCAGCAGCCTAATAACTAGCATGAACACCGGGGAGCTGTTTTTT.

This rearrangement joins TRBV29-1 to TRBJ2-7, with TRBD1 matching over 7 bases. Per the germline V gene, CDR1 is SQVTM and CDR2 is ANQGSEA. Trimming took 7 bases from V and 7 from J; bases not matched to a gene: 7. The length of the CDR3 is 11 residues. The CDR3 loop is CSGIKQGEQYF. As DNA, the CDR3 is TGCAGCGGGATAAAACAGGGGGAGCAGTACTTC.

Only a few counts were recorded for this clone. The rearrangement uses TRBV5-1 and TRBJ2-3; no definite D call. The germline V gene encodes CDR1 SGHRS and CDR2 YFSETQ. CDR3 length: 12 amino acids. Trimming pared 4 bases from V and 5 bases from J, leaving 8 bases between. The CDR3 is CASSLSGDTQYF. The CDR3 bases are TGCGCCAGCAGCCTGTCTGGAGATACGCAGTATTTT.

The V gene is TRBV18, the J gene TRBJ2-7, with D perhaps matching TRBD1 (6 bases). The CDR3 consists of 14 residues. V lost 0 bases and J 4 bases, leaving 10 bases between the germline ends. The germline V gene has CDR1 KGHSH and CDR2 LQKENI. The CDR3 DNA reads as TGTGCCAGCTCACCACCCAACAGGGTTTACGAGCAGTACTTC. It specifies CASSPPNRVYEQYF.

This chain's CDR3 is CASSLAGGPHGELFF. The DNA of the CDR3 is TGTGCCAGCAGTTTAGCGGGGGGGCCGCACGGGGAGCTGTTTTTT. The V call is TRBV25-1, the J call TRBJ2-2, with 11 bases identical to TRBD2. J gave up 7 bases and V 5 bases, and 6 bases lay outside the gene matches. The germline V gene encodes CDR1 MGHDK and CDR2 SYGVNS. The CDR3 runs to 15 residues.

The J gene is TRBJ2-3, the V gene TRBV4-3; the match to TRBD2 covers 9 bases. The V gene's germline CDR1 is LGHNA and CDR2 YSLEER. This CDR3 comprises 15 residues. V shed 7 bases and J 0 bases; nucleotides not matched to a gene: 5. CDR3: CASNLAGTSTDTQYF. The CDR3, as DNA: TGCGCCAGCAACCTAGCGGGAACCAGCACAGATACGCAGTATTTT.

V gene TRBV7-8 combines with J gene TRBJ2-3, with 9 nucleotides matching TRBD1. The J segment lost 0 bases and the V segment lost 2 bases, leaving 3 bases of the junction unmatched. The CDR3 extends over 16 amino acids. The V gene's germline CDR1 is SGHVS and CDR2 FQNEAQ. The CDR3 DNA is TGTGCCAGCAGCTTAAGACAGGGGGTGAGCACAGATACGCAGTATTTT. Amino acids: CASSLRQGVSTDTQYF.

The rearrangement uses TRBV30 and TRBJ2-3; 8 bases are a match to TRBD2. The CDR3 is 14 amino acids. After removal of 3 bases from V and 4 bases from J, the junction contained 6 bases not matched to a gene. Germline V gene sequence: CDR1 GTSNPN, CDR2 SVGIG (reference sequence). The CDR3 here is CAWSGGAIADTQYF. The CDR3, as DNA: TGTGCCTGGAGCGGGGGGGCGATCGCAGATACGCAGTATTTT.

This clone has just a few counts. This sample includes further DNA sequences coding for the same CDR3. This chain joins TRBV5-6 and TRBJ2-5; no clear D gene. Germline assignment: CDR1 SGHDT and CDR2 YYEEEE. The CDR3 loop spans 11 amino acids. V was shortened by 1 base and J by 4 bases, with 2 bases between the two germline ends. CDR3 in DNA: TGTGCCAGCAGCTTGAGAGAGACCCAGTACTTC. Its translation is CASSLRETQYF.

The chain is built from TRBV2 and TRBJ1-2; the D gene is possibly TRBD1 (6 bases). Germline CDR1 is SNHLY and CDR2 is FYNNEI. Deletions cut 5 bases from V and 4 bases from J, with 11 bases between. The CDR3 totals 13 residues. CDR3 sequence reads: CASSSGTTYGYTF. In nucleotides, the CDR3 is TGTGCCAGCAGTTCCGGGACAACCTATGGCTACACCTTC.

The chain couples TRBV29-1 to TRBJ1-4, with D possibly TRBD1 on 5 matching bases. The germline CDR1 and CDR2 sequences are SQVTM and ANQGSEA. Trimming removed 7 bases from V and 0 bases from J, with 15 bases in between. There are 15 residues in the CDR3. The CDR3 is CSGGETVSTNEKLFF. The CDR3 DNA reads TGCAGCGGGGGAGAGACAGTCTCAACTAATGAAAAACTGTTTTTT.

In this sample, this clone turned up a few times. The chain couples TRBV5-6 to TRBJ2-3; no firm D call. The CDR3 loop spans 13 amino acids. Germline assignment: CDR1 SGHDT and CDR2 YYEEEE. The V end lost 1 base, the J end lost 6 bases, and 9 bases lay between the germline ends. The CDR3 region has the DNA TGTGCCAGCAGCTTGCCGACTGGGGATACGCAGTATTTT. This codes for CASSLPTGDTQYF.

The CDR3 here is CSVESPPGNEQFF. CDR3 DNA: TGCAGCGTTGAATCTCCCCCGGGGAATGAGCAGTTCTTC. The chain has TRBV29-1 and TRBJ2-1; D is perhaps TRBD2 (5 bases). Trimming took 2 bases from V and 7 from J, leaving 12 bases between them. Germline CDR1 and CDR2: SQVTM and ANQGSEA. CDR3 length: 13 residues.